What follows is one T cell receptor (beta chain) and its context. The antigen it binds to is not known. Base qualities were left out, and no much larger clone turns up one base away. The cohort comprised several hundred healthy bone marrow donors. At the time of sampling, every cohort member was nominally healthy, though immune exposures that went unrecorded were likely present. The donor was CMV seronegative and was included in the group of over 300 seronegative cohort members. A peripheral blood sample was collected from each donor, and TCR beta sequencing was performed on peripheral blood mononuclear cells. Genomic DNA extraction from the blood cell samples was performed with the Qiagen DNeasy Blood Extraction Kit. CDR1 SGHTA and CDR2 FQGNSA are derived from the germline V gene. Counted from cysteine to phenylalanine, this CDR3 has 14 amino acids. Just the 42-base CDR3 DNA is kept, in frame starting at base 1. Between the V and J ends, shortened by 5 bases and 2 bases respectively, the junction contains 13 bases.

The library was made by the immunoSEQ multiplex PCR assay. The multiplex PCR relied on a mix of 60 forward primers for TCR Vbeta segments and 13 reverse primers for TCR Jbeta segments. The CDR3 region of rearranged TCR beta genes was amplified from genomic DNA with a multiplex PCR assay. Amplified TCR beta libraries were sequenced as 87-base-pair reads on the Illumina HiSeq System. In the source study's methods: A later analysis counted 75 million to 100 million unique TCR beta chains across the roughly 700 repertoires, and approximately 11 million of these chains were shared by at least two donors. A nearest-neighbor algorithm error-corrected the raw reads and collapsed the reads into unique sequences, merging closely related sequences to remove PCR and sequencing errors. CDR3 sequences were aligned to IMGT reference sequences to assign V, D and J gene segments. For a sequence to be retained, a match of at least six nucleotides to both a V gene segment and a J gene segment was required. Rearrangements were called productive when the CDR3 lacked stop codons and stayed in frame with V and J; all others were non-productive. CDR3 was defined according to IMGT convention as the region running from the second conserved V-encoded cysteine to the conserved J-encoded phenylalanine. The earlier analysis of about 500 of the donors excluded sequences that lacked an unambiguous match to a single V gene segment. An earlier analysis of a few hundred of the donors classified V segments as functional when productive rearrangements were above 56.7% and as segregating when the standard deviation between donors was above 5%. A statistical classification framework was developed to diagnose cytomegalovirus status using the catalog of TCR beta chain sequences. In a later analysis, V and J genes were assigned by comparing TCR nucleotide sequences against IMGT/GENE-DB human TR gene sequences. A later analysis assigned CDR3 sequences and most-parsimonious VDJ recombination scenarios with the TCRdist pipeline. In a later analysis, each TCR beta chain was defined by its CDR3 amino acid sequence together with its V-gene family, and reads lacking a unique V-gene family were excluded. A later analysis removed several hundred highly shared, low-generation-probability nucleotide sequences to deal with suspected cross-contamination and a sequencing artifact. In a later analysis, a clonal expansion index for each public chain was calculated from normalized within-repertoire ranks of inferred template counts. A later analysis computed generation probabilities with a VDJ recombination model fitted to out-of-frame rearrangements, and checked the results against IGoR. A later analysis scored TCR-TCR, TCR-HLA and TCR-CMV co-occurrence with hypergeometric tests, applying a repertoire-size bias correction to TCR pairs. False discovery rates were estimated in a later analysis by permuting HLA or CMV assignments 20 times. In a later analysis, co-occurring TCRs were grouped with DBSCAN, and TCRdist sequence similarity was added when clustering was performed within HLA-allele-positive subsets. Co-occurrence clustering excluded repertoires with fewer than 30,000 or more than 120,000 public chains, plus five with anomalous nucleotide sharing. This is the immuneACCESS table as TCRdb keeps it, with only in-frame sequences that have V and J called. A part of the clones is gone; compared with another copy, unresolved V genes explain less than half, and the rest is unexplained. That table furnishes V, J and clone size, whereas the DNA furnished D and trimming. This sample gives 110,000 to 150,000 clones in total; around 10% of them show up just once. The top ten hold about 1.9% of the sample.

The sample originates from a study of cytomegalovirus exposure and HLA in healthy donors (dated by TCRdb to about 2017). For the wider study: According to an earlier analysis of 550 to 700 of the donors, about 179 million T cells yielded 100 million or so unique TCR beta sequences and approximately 300 Gb of sequence data. Roughly 300 gigabases of sequencing data and 70 million to 100 million unique TCR sequences made up an early release that covered nearly 650 HLA-typed donors. Of the 398 genotyped donors, 65% to 90% were placed in the genetic ancestry cluster associated with self-reported Caucasian donors. The study aimed to test whether cataloging public T cell receptors could reveal signatures of past pathogen exposure. The T cell repertoires of around 670 subjects were profiled by immunosequencing and related to cytomegalovirus serostatus. In addition to the first cohort of roughly 700 subjects, a separate validation cohort of approximately 110 different subjects was used. The study combined high-throughput TCR immunosequencing, statistical association of individual TCRs with disease status, and machine learning to predict cytomegalovirus infection status. To study patterns of TCR occurrence, a later analysis re-analyzed previously published TCR beta repertoires from 700 or so donors and added high-resolution HLA genotyping. Rather than drawing on any new phenotypic data, the later analysis identified candidate immune exposures from TCR beta sequences and the way those sequences occurred across donors. An earlier analysis of approximately 580 of the donors used high-throughput TCR beta sequencing to judge whether each TCR beta V gene segment behaved as functional or pseudogenic. Donor age, sex, ethnicity and CMV serostatus were collected together with the repertoire data. Genome-wide SNP genotypes for about 60% of the 666 donors were used in a later genetic analysis, which treated that subset as a discovery cohort. Every discovery cohort repertoire had been produced on one sequencing platform. Both class I and class II loci were covered by HLA typing, at four-digit resolution. Typing coverage differed by locus: A, B, C, DRB1 and DQB1 were typed in roughly 629-630 donors, DQA1 in 500 to 550, DPA1 in around 600, and DPB1 in 450 to 490. Several DR-DQ haplotypes were treated as single units for association and clustering because of strong linkage in the cohort. On average, around 240,000 unique TCR beta nucleotide sequences were sequenced per donor among a few hundred genotyped donors of the cohort, with roughly a sixth of those sequences being non-productive. Results the study describes overall, beyond this receptor: The 87-base-pair reads could not distinguish some IMGT-functional V segments, including TRBV6-2 and TRBV6-3, so those segments were excluded. The sequencing pipeline was judged likely to have produced a cluster of highly shared sequence variants as a technical artifact. A later genetic analysis associated a missense DCLRE1C variant with V-gene and J-gene trimming of TCR beta chains, and an independent cohort replicated the association. According to a later genetic analysis, donors in an Asian-associated ancestry cluster had fewer N-insertions in productive TCRs than the roughly 670-donor mean. Immune exposure information for the cohort was limited to CMV serostatus. Linkage disequilibrium might explain the correlated functional status among segregating V segments, but an unknown experimental factor could not be ruled out. A total of fewer than 200 TCR beta chains were listed by the study as associated with cytomegalovirus. Broadly in line with IMGT annotations, most TCR beta V segments showed up in productive rearrangements about 87% or about 30% of the time in an earlier analysis of some 590 of the donors. In both the original and validation cohorts, the classifier was reported to diagnose cytomegalovirus status with high specificity and sensitivity. According to a later analysis, parvovirus B19, influenza, CMV and Epstein-Barr virus appeared linked to several top co-occurrence clusters. According to a later analysis, most CMV-associated TCR beta chains appeared to be HLA-restricted, and the HLA associations seemed to be driven largely by CMV exposure. In a later analysis, TCR association rates were found to vary across HLA loci, with the most associated TCRs seen for DRB1 alleles and the fewest for HLA-C alleles. It was suggested by the authors that the approach could potentially be generalized to other disease states and immunological phenotypes. The earlier analysis of some 540 of the donors excluded roughly 17 rarely observed V segments, including chromosome 9 orphons, because counts were too low. A further reported finding was that TCR beta sequences accurately predicted the HLA-A and HLA-B alleles for most subjects in the first cohort. Strong co-occurrence of HLA alleles, especially DR and DQ, made assigning TCR associations to individual alleles difficult. HLA typing was unavailable for some donors at each locus, so association tests used only the typed subset. This cohort had only TCR beta chains sequenced, and the lack of alpha or paired-chain data limited which features could be detected. The presence/absence analyses assumed that sequencing depth was roughly uniform across donors, and that assumption may not be true. Compared with equally common non-associated chains, HLA-associated TCR beta chains in a later analysis were more clonally expanded and had lower generation probabilities. Most TCR sequences were seen in very few donors, while some public TCRs were found in many individuals. A later analysis associated about 17,000 TCR beta sequences with specific HLA alleles at a false discovery rate of 0.05. A few of the identified cytomegalovirus-associated TCR beta chains were confirmed in vitro to be specific for cytomegalovirus antigens.

The chain was built from TRBV7-2 and TRBJ2-7; the best D guess is TRBD2, with 7 bases matching. The sequence was obtained from a man in his forties or fifties in good health and CMV-seronegative. Input material: PBMCs. The DNA sequence is as follows: TGTGCCAGCAGCCCGGTGGGGGGGCCCTACGAGCAGTACTTC. It translates as CASSPVGGPYEQYF.